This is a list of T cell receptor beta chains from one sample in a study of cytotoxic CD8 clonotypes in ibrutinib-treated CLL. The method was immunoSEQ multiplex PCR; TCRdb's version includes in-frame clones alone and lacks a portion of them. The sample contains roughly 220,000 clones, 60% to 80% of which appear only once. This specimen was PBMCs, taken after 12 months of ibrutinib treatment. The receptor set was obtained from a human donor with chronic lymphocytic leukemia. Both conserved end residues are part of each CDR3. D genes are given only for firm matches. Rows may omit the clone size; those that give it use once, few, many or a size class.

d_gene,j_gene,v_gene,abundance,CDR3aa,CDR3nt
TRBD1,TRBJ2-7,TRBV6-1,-,CASSTPGQGIYEQYF,TGTGCCAGCAGTACTCCGGGACAGGGGATTTACGAGCAGTACTTC
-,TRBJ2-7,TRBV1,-,CTSSLWTDRSYEQYF,TGCACCAGCAGCCTATGGACAGACCGCTCCTACGAGCAGTACTTC
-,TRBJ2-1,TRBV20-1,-,CSATPYNEQFF,TGCAGTGCTACCCCTTACAATGAGCAGTTCTTC
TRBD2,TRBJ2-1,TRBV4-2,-,CASSQAPTGTSDNEQFF,TGTGCCAGCAGCCAAGCCCCCACAGGGACTAGCGATAATGAGCAGTTCTTC
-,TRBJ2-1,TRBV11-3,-,CASSSVDNEQFF,TGTGCCAGCAGCTCCGTGGACAATGAGCAGTTCTTC
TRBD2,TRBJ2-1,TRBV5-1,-,CASRQLAATYNEQFF,TGCGCCAGCAGGCAACTAGCGGCTACCTACAATGAGCAGTTCTTC
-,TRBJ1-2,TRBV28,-,CASGGGRRGYTF,TGTGCCAGCGGTGGGGGGCGTAGGGGCTACACCTTC
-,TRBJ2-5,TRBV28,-,CASSLSGAVETQYF,TGTGCCAGCAGTTTGTCTGGGGCGGTAGAGACCCAGTACTTC
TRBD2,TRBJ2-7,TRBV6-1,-,CASRRGEQYF,TGTGCCAGCAGGCGGGGGGAGCAGTACTTC
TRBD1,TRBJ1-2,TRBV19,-,CATLNRATGNYGYTF,TGTGCCACTCTCAATCGGGCGACAGGGAACTATGGCTACACCTTC
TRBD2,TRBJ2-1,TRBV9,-,CASNAAGGGEQFF,TGTGCCAGCAATGCGGCGGGCGGGGGTGAGCAGTTCTTC
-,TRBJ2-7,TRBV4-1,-,CASSQDPGNSYEQYF,TGCGCCAGCAGCCAAGACCCAGGGAACTCCTACGAGCAGTACTTC
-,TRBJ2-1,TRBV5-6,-,CASSLGVDEQFF,TGTGCCAGCAGCTTGGGTGTCGATGAGCAGTTCTTC
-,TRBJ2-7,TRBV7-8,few,CASSQSGAHLSYEQYF,TGTGCCAGCAGCCAGTCTGGGGCTCACCTCTCCTACGAGCAGTACTTC
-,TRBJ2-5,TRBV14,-,CASSQGAVGSQYF,TGTGCCAGCAGCCAGGGGGCAGTGGGGTCCCAGTACTTC
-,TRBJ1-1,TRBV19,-,CASSLVGGTEAFF,TGTGCCAGTAGCCTAGTAGGGGGGACTGAAGCTTTCTTT
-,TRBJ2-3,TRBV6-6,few,CASSPSGGTTDTQYF,TGTGCCAGCAGTCCCTCGGGCGGCACCACAGATACGCAGTATTTT
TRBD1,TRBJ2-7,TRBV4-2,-,CASSQEGTGRDEQYF,TGTGCCAGCAGCCAAGAGGGGACAGGGAGGGACGAGCAGTACTTC
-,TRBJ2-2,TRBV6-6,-,CASRLSTFGGELFF,TGTGCCAGCAGACTTTCAACTTTCGGCGGGGAGCTGTTTTTT
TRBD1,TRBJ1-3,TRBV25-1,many,CASSEGQVRGNTIYF,TGTGCCAGCAGTGAAGGACAGGTACGCGGAAACACCATATATTTT
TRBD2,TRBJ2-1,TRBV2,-,CASSEVAGGTLNNEQFF,TGTGCCAGCAGTGAGGTAGCGGGAGGGACATTAAACAATGAGCAGTTCTTC
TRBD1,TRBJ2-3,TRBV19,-,CASSYRGARTDTQYF,TGTGCCAGTAGTTACAGGGGGGCCCGCACAGATACGCAGTATTTT
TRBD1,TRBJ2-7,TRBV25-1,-,CASSEWTGSSYEQYF,TGTGCCAGCAGTGAGTGGACAGGGAGCTCCTACGAGCAGTACTTC
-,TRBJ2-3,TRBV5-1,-,CASSEGYRDTQYF,TGCGCCAGCAGTGAGGGGTATAGGGATACGCAGTATTTT
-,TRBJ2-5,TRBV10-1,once,CASSERGAQETQYF,TGCGCCAGCAGTGAGCGGGGGGCACAAGAGACCCAGTACTTC
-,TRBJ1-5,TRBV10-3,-,CAISDIENQPQHF,TGTGCCATCAGTGATATAGAAAATCAGCCCCAGCATTTT
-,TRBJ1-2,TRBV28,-,CASRRTDGYTF,TGTGCCAGCAGAAGGACGGATGGCTACACCTTC
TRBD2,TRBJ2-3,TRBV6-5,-,CASSYASGRTDTQYF,TGTGCCAGCAGTTACGCTAGCGGGAGAACAGATACGCAGTATTTT
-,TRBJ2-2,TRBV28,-,CASRPGTLNTGELFF,TGTGCCAGTCGCCCCGGGACTTTGAACACCGGGGAGCTGTTTTTT
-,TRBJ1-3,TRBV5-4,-,CASSLSSGTGNTIYF,TGTGCCAGCAGCTTGTCCTCAGGGACAGGAAACACCATATATTTT
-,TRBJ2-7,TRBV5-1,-,CASSLGPGSNEQYF,TGCGCCAGCAGCTTGGGGCCGGGGAGCAACGAGCAGTACTTC
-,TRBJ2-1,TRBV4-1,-,CASSGHRAGQFF,TGCGCCAGCAGCGGCCACAGGGCTGGGCAGTTCTTC
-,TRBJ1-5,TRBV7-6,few,CASSLDSHNQPQHF,TGTGCCAGCAGCTTGGACAGCCACAATCAGCCCCAGCATTTT